This record concerns one T cell receptor (beta chain) sequence. Its target is not known. The data were obtained in a study of OX40 agonist ivuxolimab in advanced cancers. CDR1 SGHDN and CDR2 FVKESK come from the germline V gene. V gave up 5 bases and J gave up 9 bases, with 14 bases separating them. The CDR3 contains 13 residues. Study results and limitations: Partly responding patients at 0.1-3.0 mg/kg showed some of the smallest clonal expansion.

Libraries were prepared by immunoSEQ multiplex PCR; TCRdb keeps only in-frame clonotypes and omits some of them. Of about 46,000 clones in the sample, roughly 85% are singletons; the top ten hold more than 55%. This sequence joins TRBV14 and TRBJ2-1; D might be TRBD2 (5 bases). Sample: CD4+ or CD8+ T cells sorted from blood, taken in a trial of the OX40 agonist ivuxolimab. The receptor's source is an adult with an advanced solid tumor such as melanoma, head and neck, liver or kidney cancer. CDR3 DNA sequence: TGTGCCAGCAGCGAAGGACTGGGCGGTGAGCAGTTCTTC. Encoded protein: CASSEGLGGEQFF.